The rows below give T cell receptor beta chains drawn from one sample of a study of T-cell reconstitution after alpha-beta-depleted transplantation in children. Each CDR3 protein is one row after TCRdb ran MiXCR on the PCR reads. The sample holds about 230,000 distinct CDR3 sequences, about 8.8% seen once. The sequences come from PBMCs from the stem cell graft donor, collected from the stem cell graft. These receptors originate from a human donor who donated a stem cell graft to a child with SCID. Each CDR3 is given with its conserved first and last residue. D genes are given only for firm matches. The listing skips clone size in some rows; elsewhere it reads once, few, many or a size class.

v_gene	j_gene	abundance	d_gene	CDR3aa	CDR3nt
TRBV24-1	TRBJ2-3	many	NA	CATSAPSTDTQYF	TGTGCCACCAGTGCCCCTAGCACAGATACGCAGTATTTT
TRBV4-3	TRBJ2-2	many	NA	CASRPRVGYRELFF	TGCGCCAGCAGGCCCCGAGTGGGATACCGGGAGCTGTTTTTT
TRBV7-3	TRBJ1-6	many	NA	CASSLRNNSPLHF	TGTGCCAGCAGCTTGAGGAATAATTCACCCCTCCACTTT
TRBV20-1	TRBJ1-5	many	TRBD1	CSARVGTGGQPQHF	TGCAGTGCTAGAGTGGGAACAGGGGGTCAGCCCCAGCATTTT
TRBV7-2	TRBJ2-5	many	TRBD2	CASSSERGGAKETQYF	TGTGCCAGCAGCTCCGAGCGCGGGGGGGCGAAGGAGACCCAGTACTTC
TRBV7-2	TRBJ2-7	many	TRBD2	CASSRRGSTSGYEQYF	TGTGCCAGCAGCCGTAGGGGGAGTACTAGCGGCTACGAGCAGTACTTC
TRBV5-1	TRBJ2-1	many	NA	CASSSPKFTFGVNEQFF	TGCGCCAGCAGCTCCCCTAAGTTTACGTTTGGGGTCAATGAGCAGTTCTTC
TRBV5-5	TRBJ2-5	many	TRBD2	CASSSILAGGQETQYF	TGTGCCAGCAGCTCGATACTAGCGGGGGGGCAAGAGACCCAGTACTTC
TRBV6-1	TRBJ1-5	few	TRBD1	CASTGQEAQPQHF	TGTGCCAGCACCGGACAGGAGGCCCAGCCCCAGCATTTT
TRBV13	TRBJ2-7	many	TRBD1	CASSFGSGTGDYEQYF	TGTGCCAGCAGCTTCGGATCCGGGACAGGCGACTACGAGCAGTACTTC
TRBV19	TRBJ1-2	many	NA	CASRTLDSLGYGYTF	TGTGCCAGTAGGACTCTTGACAGCTTAGGCTATGGCTACACCTTC
TRBV9	TRBJ1-2	many	TRBD1	CASSLGQGGYGYTF	TGTGCCAGCAGCTTAGGACAGGGGGGATATGGCTACACCTTC
TRBV13	TRBJ2-1	many	NA	CASTTGPKLGNEQFF	TGTGCCAGCACCACCGGGCCTAAACTGGGTAATGAGCAGTTCTTC
TRBV5-6	TRBJ2-2	NA	NA	CASSRGGPNTGELFF	TGTGCCAGCAGCCGCGGTGGCCCGAACACCGGGGAGCTGTTTTTT
TRBV6-1	TRBJ1-6	many	NA	CASRGALDNSPLHF	TGTGCCAGCAGGGGGGCCCTAGACAATTCACCCCTCCACTTT
TRBV5-1	TRBJ2-2	many	NA	CASSSTVNTGELFF	TGCGCCAGCAGCTCGACGGTGAACACCGGGGAGCTGTTTTTT
TRBV10-3	TRBJ1-2	many	NA	CAISESTGASMMGYTF	TGTGCCATCAGTGAGTCGACCGGGGCGTCTATGATGGGCTACACCTTC